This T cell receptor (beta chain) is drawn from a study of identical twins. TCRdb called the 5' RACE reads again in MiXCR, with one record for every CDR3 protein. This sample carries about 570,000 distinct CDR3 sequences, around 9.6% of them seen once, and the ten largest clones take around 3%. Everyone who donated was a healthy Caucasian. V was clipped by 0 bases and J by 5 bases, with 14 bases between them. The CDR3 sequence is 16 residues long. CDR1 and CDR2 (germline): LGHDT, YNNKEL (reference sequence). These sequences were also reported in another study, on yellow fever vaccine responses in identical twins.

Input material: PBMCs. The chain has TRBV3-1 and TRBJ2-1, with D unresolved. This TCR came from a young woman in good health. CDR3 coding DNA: TGTGCCAGCAGCCAAGATCTGAGCGTAGAACACAATGAGCAGTTCTTC. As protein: CASSQDLSVEHNEQFF.